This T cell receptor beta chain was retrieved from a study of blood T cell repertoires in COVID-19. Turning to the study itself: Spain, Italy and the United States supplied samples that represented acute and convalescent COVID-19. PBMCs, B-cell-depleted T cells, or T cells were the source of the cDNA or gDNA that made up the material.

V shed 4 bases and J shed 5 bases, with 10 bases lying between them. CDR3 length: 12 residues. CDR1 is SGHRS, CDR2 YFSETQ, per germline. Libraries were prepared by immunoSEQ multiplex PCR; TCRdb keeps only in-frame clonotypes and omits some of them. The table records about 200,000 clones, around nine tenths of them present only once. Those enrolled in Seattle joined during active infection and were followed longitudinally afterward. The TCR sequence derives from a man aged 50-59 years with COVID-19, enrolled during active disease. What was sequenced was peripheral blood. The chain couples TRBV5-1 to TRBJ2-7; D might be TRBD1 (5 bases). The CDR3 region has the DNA TGCGCCAGCAGCGCGGACATAGACGAGCAGTACTTC. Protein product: CASSADIDEQYF.